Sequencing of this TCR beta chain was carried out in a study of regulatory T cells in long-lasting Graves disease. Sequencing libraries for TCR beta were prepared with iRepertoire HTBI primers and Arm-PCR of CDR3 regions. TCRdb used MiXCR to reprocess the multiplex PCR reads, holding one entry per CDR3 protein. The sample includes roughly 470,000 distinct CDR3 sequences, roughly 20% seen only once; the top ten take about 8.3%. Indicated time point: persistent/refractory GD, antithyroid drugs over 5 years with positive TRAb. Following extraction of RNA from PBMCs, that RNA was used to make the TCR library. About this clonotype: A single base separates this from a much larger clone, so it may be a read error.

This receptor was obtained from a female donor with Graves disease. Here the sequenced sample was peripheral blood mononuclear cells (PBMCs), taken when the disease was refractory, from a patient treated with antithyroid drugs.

Written as DNA, the CDR3 is TGTGCCAGCAGCCGACGGCCCTCCTACGAGCAGTGCTTC. This encodes CASSRRPSYEQCF. The chain joins TRBV12-3 or TRBV12-4 to TRBJ2-7; no clear D gene. This CDR3 has 13 amino acids.